This T cell receptor (beta chain) was recovered during a study of OX40 agonist ivuxolimab in advanced cancers. Study details: Enrolled patients in dose escalation had cancers that were hepatocellular carcinoma, melanoma, renal cell or head and neck cancer.

Note on this clone: Antigen: not known.

Notes on the study in general: Individuals who were partial responders at 0.1-3.0 mg/kg had clonal expansion that ranked among the lowest.

The germline V gene has CDR1 SGDLS and CDR2 YYNGEE. This CDR3 has 13 amino acids. The V end was cut by 2 bases, the J end by 4 bases, with 9 bases between. Patients were excluded for autoimmune disease history or systemic immunosuppression. Samples of blood were obtained at baseline, on cycle 4 day 1, and on cycle 7 day 1. Sequencing used immunoSEQ multiplex PCR; TCRdb keeps in-frame clones, though not all of them. The sample has some 74,000 clones, approximately 90% seen once. Specimen: CD4+ or CD8+ T cells sorted from blood, collected in a trial of the OX40 agonist ivuxolimab. This clonotype was sampled from an adult with an advanced solid tumor such as melanoma, head and neck, liver or kidney cancer. The chain links TRBV9 to TRBJ1-1; weak D call: TRBD1 (5 bases). CDR3 sequence (DNA): TGTGCCAGCAGCGTTATGGGGACCACTGAAGCTTTCTTT. Residues: CASSVMGTTEAFF. The variable domain in full, with the rest retrieved from reference TRBV9 and TRBJ1-1, is DSGVTQTPKHLITATGQRVTLRCSPRSGDLSVYWYQQSLDQGLQFLIQYYNGEERAKGNILERFSAQQFPDLHSELNLSSLELGDSALYFCASSVMGTTEAFFGQGTRLTVV.